Below are 28 T cell receptor beta chains sequenced from a single sample in a study of blood T cells in healthy people across ages. A second about 6 to 12 cycle PCR used barcoded and J-beta primers. TCRdb ran MiXCR on the 5' RACE reads and lists one entry per CDR3 protein. The table has 800,000 to 1,000,000 distinct CDR3 sequences, roughly 48% seen once. Sequenced sample: blood. Receptors were obtained from a young man in good health.

In this sample, this clonotype turned up many times. This chain links TRBV11-2 with TRBJ2-7, with 8 bases lining up with TRBD2. Germline CDR1 reads SGHAT; CDR2 reads FQNNGV. J was trimmed by 7 bases and V by 4 bases; bases with no gene match: 9. The CDR3 loop spans 14 amino acids. The CDR3 sequence: CASSSGLASGEQYF. In DNA, the CDR3 is TGTGCCAGCAGCTCAGGACTAGCCTCGGGAGAGCAGTACTTC. Variable domain in full (rest from reference TRBV11-2 and TRBJ2-7): EAGVAQSPRYKIIEKRQSVAFWCNPISGHATLYWYQQILGQGPKLLIQFQNNGVVDDSQLPKDRFSAERLKGVDSTLKIQPAKLEDSAVYLCASSSGLASGEQYFGPGTRLTVT.

This clonotype was picked up many times. The rearrangement uses TRBV7-2 and TRBJ2-3, with 9 bases identical to TRBD2. With V trimmed by 6 bases and J by 1 base, 5 bases remained unmatched. The CDR3 loop spans 15 amino acids. The V gene's germline CDR1 is SGHTA and CDR2 FQGNSA. The DNA for the CDR3 is TGTGCCAGCAGTCTTGAGCGGGGGGGCACAGATACGCAGTATTTT. It specifies CASSLERGGTDTQYF.

In this sample, this clonotype turned up once. This chain links TRBV29-1 with TRBJ2-1; 8 nucleotides line up with TRBD2. CDR3 length equals 14 residues. Germline lookup yields CDR1 SQVTM and CDR2 ANQGSEA. V dropped 6 bases and J dropped 4; count of bases not matched to a gene: 8. This CDR3 is CSVSGTRVYNEQFF. CDR3 DNA sequence: TGCAGCGTCTCTGGGACTAGGGTATACAATGAGCAGTTCTTC.

The V gene is TRBV7-8, the J gene TRBJ1-1; D perhaps matches TRBD1 (6 bases). The CDR3 contains 18 residues. Trimming shortened V by 5 bases and J by 4 bases, and 26 bases separated the two germline ends. The germline CDR1 and CDR2 sequences are SGHVS and FQNEAQ. DNA of the CDR3: TGTGCCAGCAGCATAAACGACAGGTCGAGGGGAAGGGCCACTGAAGCTTTCTTT. Translation: CASSINDRSRGRATEAFF.

The V and J genes are TRBV20-1 and TRBJ2-5, with D uncertain. The length of the CDR3 is 11 residues. Germline-derived CDR1 and CDR2 are DFQATT and SNEGSKA (reference sequence). V was pared by 2 bases and J by 11 bases, with 12 bases between. In DNA form, the CDR3 reads TGCAGTGCTAGACACTTATACGGGCAGTACTTC. Its translation is CSARHLYGQYF.

On this clonotype: The junction departs from the called germline gene at one end, perhaps through a read error. This rearrangement joins TRBV28 to TRBJ2-3; tentatively, D is TRBD2 (5 bases). The CDR3 consists of 15 residues. Germline CDR1 is MDHEN and CDR2 is SYDVKM. CDR3: CASSSGGGLEDTQYF. In DNA, the CDR3 is TGTGCCAGCAGTAGCGGCGGTGGCCTAGAAGATACCCAGTATTTT. Filled out from reference TRBV28 and TRBJ2-3, the complete variable domain reads DVKVTQSSRYLVKRTGEKVFLECVQDMDHENMFWYRQDPGLGLRLIYFSYDVKMKEKGDIPEGYSVSREKKERFSLILESASTNQTSMYLCASSSGGGLEDTQYFGPGTRLTVL.

The V gene is TRBV6-5, the J gene TRBJ2-7; 7 nucleotides line up with TRBD1. This CDR3 has 15 residues. The junction had 7 bases not matched to a gene; V was cut back by 5 bases and J by 0 bases. Germline V gene lookup returns CDR1 MNHEY and CDR2 SVGAGI. The CDR3 loop reads CASSRQRDSSYEQYF. As DNA, the CDR3 is TGTGCCAGCAGTCGCCAGAGGGACAGCTCCTACGAGCAGTACTTC.

This chain connects TRBV28 to TRBJ2-7, with D unclear. Germline loops: CDR1 MDHEN, CDR2 SYDVKM. V was trimmed by 11 bases and J by 2 bases, leaving 19 bases between them. This CDR3 is 14 amino acids long. The CDR3 region is CAGRHWWITYEQYF. In DNA form, the CDR3 reads TGTGCCGGACGCCACTGGTGGATTACCTACGAGCAGTACTTC.

In its sample, this clonotype was seen once. For the CDR3, the DNA is TGTGCCACACGACCCCGGGCAGGGGGCGCAGATACGCAGTATTTT. It is translated as CATRPRAGGADTQYF. The gene calls are TRBV12-3 or TRBV12-4 and TRBJ2-3; 8 positions match TRBD1. V dropped 10 bases and J dropped 4; count of bases not matched to a gene: 13. The CDR3 sequence is 15 residues long.

CDR3 coding DNA: TGTGCCAGCACCCCGGGGTACCTCTACGAGCAGTACTTC. This translates into CASTPGYLYEQYF. The V and J genes are TRBV6-6 and TRBJ2-7; TRBD2 is a possible D gene (5 bases). The germline CDR1 and CDR2 sequences are MNHNY and SVGAGI (reference sequence). The V end lost 7 bases, the J end lost 3 bases, and 13 bases lay between the germline ends. This CDR3 contains 13 residues.

The genes are TRBV3-1 and TRBJ1-2; 9 nucleotides agree with TRBD1. Germline V lookup: CDR1 LGHDT, CDR2 YNNKEL (reference sequence). The CDR3 is 14 residues long. J was trimmed by 7 bases and V by 0 bases; bases with no gene match: 3. CDR3 sequence: CASSQDATGGGYTF. The CDR3 coding sequence is TGTGCCAGCAGCCAAGACGCGACAGGGGGTGGCTACACCTTC.

There are a few counts of this clonotype. The V gene is TRBV20-1, the J gene TRBJ2-7; 7 bases align to TRBD2. V gave up 6 bases and J gave up 0 bases; unmatched junction bases: 8. Germline CDR1 and CDR2: DFQATT and SNEGSKA (reference sequence). This CDR3 is 14 amino acids long. CDR3 amino acids: CSALGGISSYEQYF. The CDR3 nucleotides read TGCAGTGCCCTGGGGGGGATTAGCTCCTACGAGCAGTACTTC.

This rearrangement joins TRBV27 to TRBJ1-1, with 8 bases fitting TRBD1. The CDR3 is made up of 13 amino acids. Germline values: CDR1 MNHEY, CDR2 SMNVEV (reference sequence). V lost 5 bases and J lost 6; bases outside the gene matches: 5. CDR3 loop: CASSTTQGAEAFF. The DNA of the CDR3 is TGTGCCAGCAGTACAACACAGGGGGCTGAAGCTTTCTTT.

This rearrangement joins TRBV10-3 to TRBJ2-3; D is perhaps TRBD2 (5 bases). With 2 bases removed from V and 1 base from J, the gap between germline ends came to 10 bases. Germline V gives CDR1 ENHRY, CDR2 SYGVKD. This CDR3 spans 15 amino acids. The CDR3 here is CAISEHSGGTDTQYF. The CDR3 DNA sequence: TGTGCCATCAGTGAGCACTCCGGGGGCACAGATACGCAGTATTTT.

V usage is TRBV12-3 or TRBV12-4 and J usage is TRBJ2-1, with a possible D match to TRBD1 (6 bases). V was cut by 1 base and J by 10 bases, with 23 bases left in between. CDR3 length: 17 residues. CDR3 nucleotide sequence: TGTGCCAGCAGTTTAGTCATTGGACAGCCACACGGGGTGGAGCAGTTCTTC. The encoded protein is CASSLVIGQPHGVEQFF.

The chain is built from TRBV24-1 and TRBJ2-1; D perhaps matches TRBD2 (5 bases). Trimming took off 2 bases at V and 5 bases at J, with 9 bases between the two ends. The CDR3 covers 14 residues. Germline V gene data show CDR1 as KGHDR and CDR2 as SFDVKD. The CDR3 coding sequence is TGTGCCACCAGTGATTGGAGGAGAAACAATGAGCAGTTCTTC. It translates to CATSDWRRNNEQFF.

The J gene is TRBJ1-2, the V gene TRBV11-2; 9 bases agree with TRBD1. V dropped 2 bases and J dropped 4; count of bases not matched to a gene: 8. The germline gives CDR1 SGHAT, CDR2 FQNNGV. CDR3 length: 16 residues. The CDR3 DNA follows: TGTGCCAGCAGCTTAAATCTGGGACAGGGAGGCTATGGCTACACCTTC. Translating gives CASSLNLGQGGYGYTF. Supplemented by reference TRBV11-2 and TRBJ1-2, the full variable domain reads EAGVAQSPRYKIIEKRQSVAFWCNPISGHATLYWYQQILGQGPKLLIQFQNNGVVDDSQLPKDRFSAERLKGVDSTLKIQPAKLEDSAVYLCASSLNLGQGGYGYTFGSGTRLTVV.

This clonotype occurred a few times. The genes are TRBV7-2 and TRBJ2-7; TRBD1 agrees at 7 bases. The length of the CDR3 is 15 residues. V was clipped by 5 bases and J by 3 bases; unmatched bases: 10. Looked up from germline, CDR1 is SGHTA and CDR2 is FQGNSA. The CDR3 region has the DNA TGTGCCAGCAGCCCCCCGTACGGGACAGACTACGAGCAGTACTTC. Protein product: CASSPPYGTDYEQYF.

The chain uses TRBV5-1 and TRBJ2-3; TRBD2 matches 13 bases. With 6 bases clipped from V and 6 bases from J, the junction kept 4 bases outside the gene matches. Per the germline V gene, CDR1 is SGHRS and CDR2 is YFSETQ. The CDR3 runs 14 residues. This chain's CDR3 is CASIGLAGVDTQYF. DNA for the CDR3: TGCGCCAGCATCGGACTAGCGGGGGTTGATACGCAGTATTTT.

J is TRBJ1-1 and V is TRBV28; no definite D call. Germline V lookup: CDR1 MDHEN, CDR2 SYDVKM. V gave up 8 bases and J gave up 7 bases, with 20 bases separating them. CDR3 length: 14 residues. CDR3 in DNA: TGTGCCAGCTCTCCCACGAATAAAAACGGTGAAGCTTTCTTT. Its protein is CASSPTNKNGEAFF.

V is TRBV11-3 and J is TRBJ1-1; a possible D gene is TRBD1 (5 bases). The CDR3 totals 16 residues. Trimming removed 6 bases at V and 1 base at J, with 18 bases between. CDR1 and CDR2 (germline): SGHNT, YENEEA. The CDR3 bases are TGTGCCAGCAGTCTAGACGGGGGAAGGTCGAACACTGAAGCTTTCTTT. Amino acid sequence: CASSLDGGRSNTEAFF. Drawing the rest from reference TRBV11-3 and TRBJ1-1, the complete variable domain is EAGVVQSPRYKIIEKKQPVAFWCNPISGHNTLYWYLQNLGQGPELLIRYENEEAVDDSQLPKDRFSAERLKGVDSTLKIQPAELGDSAVYLCASSLDGGRSNTEAFFGQGTRLTVV.

The chain recombines TRBV28 with TRBJ2-7, with a possible D match to TRBD2 (7 bases). Matching the DNA end better, TRBJ2-5 makes the J call doubtful. The CDR3 is made up of 18 amino acids. The germline gives CDR1 MDHEN, CDR2 SYDVKM. The CDR3 bases are TGTGCCAGCAGTTTAGCCCTTCTACAGGGAGGGGACGCGGAGACCCAGTACTTC. Its translation: CASSLALLQGGDAETQYF.

The V and J genes are TRBV6-1 and TRBJ1-5, with D hard to call. Germline assignment: CDR1 MNHNS and CDR2 SASEGT. Deletions cut 2 bases from V and 0 bases from J, with 11 bases between. The CDR3 is made up of 16 amino acids. In nucleotides, the CDR3 is TGTGCCAGCAGTGAAAATTGGGTTAATAGCAATCAGCCCCAGCATTTT. This codes for CASSENWVNSNQPQHF.

V usage is TRBV6-5 and J usage is TRBJ2-5; D might be TRBD2 (6 bases). This CDR3 region has 17 residues. V was trimmed by 0 bases and J by 0 bases, leaving 14 bases between them. Germline loops: CDR1 MNHEY, CDR2 SVGAGI. The CDR3 coding sequence is TGTGCCAGCAGTTACTCGACGGCTAGCGCTAACCAAGAGACCCAGTACTTC. Its protein is CASSYSTASANQETQYF.

This chain uses TRBV7-8 with TRBJ2-3; the D gene could be TRBD1 or TRBD2 (5 bases each). CDR1 SGHVS and CDR2 FQNEAQ come from the germline V gene. With 0 bases removed from V and 6 bases from J, the gap between germline ends came to 10 bases. The CDR3 covers 14 residues. The CDR3 DNA reads TGTGCCAGCAGCTTAGCTGGGACGGGGGATACGCAGTATTTT. Translation gives CASSLAGTGDTQYF.

This clonotype appeared a few times. The chain is built from TRBV7-2 and TRBJ2-5; possible D gene TRBD1, 6 bases. CDR3 length: 14 residues. Per germline, CDR1 SGHTA and CDR2 FQGNSA. Between the trimmed V and J ends, which lost 1 base and 6 bases, there was a span of 12 bases. CDR3 sequence: CASSLEQGGKTQYF. The CDR3 nucleotides read TGTGCCAGCAGCTTAGAACAGGGCGGAAAGACCCAGTACTTC.

The chain couples TRBV3-1 to TRBJ1-5; 10 bases align to TRBD1. V shed 5 bases and J 5 bases; nucleotides not matched to a gene: 3. Germline V lookup: CDR1 LGHDT, CDR2 YNNKEL (reference sequence). This CDR3 has 14 residues. The CDR3 is CASSVGTGDQPQHF. The CDR3 bases are TGTGCCAGCAGCGTCGGGACAGGGGATCAGCCCCAGCATTTT. The full variable domain, completed using reference TRBV3-1 and TRBJ1-5, is DTAVSQTPKYLVTQMGNDKSIKCEQNLGHDTMYWYKQDSKKFLKIMFSYNNKELIINETVPNRFSPKSPDKAHLNLHINSLELGDSAVYFCASSVGTGDQPQHFGDGTRLSIL.

This clonotype was seen a single time. The V gene is TRBV19, the J gene TRBJ2-4; no clear D gene. The J call may not be correct, given that the DNA end is closer to TRBJ2-7. CDR1 is LNHDA, CDR2 SQIVND, per germline (reference sequence). The CDR3 covers 14 residues. CDR3 sequence reads: CASSGVGSPYEQYF. The CDR3, as DNA: TGTGCCAGTAGTGGGGTCGGCAGTCCCTACGAGCAGTACTTC.